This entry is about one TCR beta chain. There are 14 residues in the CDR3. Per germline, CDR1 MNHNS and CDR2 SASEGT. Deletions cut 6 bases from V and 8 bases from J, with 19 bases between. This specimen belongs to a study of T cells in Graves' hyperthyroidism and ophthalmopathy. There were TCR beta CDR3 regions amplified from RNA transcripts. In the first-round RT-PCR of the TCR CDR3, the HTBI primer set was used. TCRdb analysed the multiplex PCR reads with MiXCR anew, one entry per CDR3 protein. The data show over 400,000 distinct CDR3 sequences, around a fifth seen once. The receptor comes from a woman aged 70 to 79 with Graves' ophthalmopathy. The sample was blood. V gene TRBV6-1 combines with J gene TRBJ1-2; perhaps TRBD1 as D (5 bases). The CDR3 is CASSPVFRAGGYTF. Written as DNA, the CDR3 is TGTGCCAGCAGCCCGGTCTTCAGGGCGGGCGGCTACACCTTC.